The clone carrying this T cell receptor (beta chain) was recorded a few times. Its antigen remains unknown. The data are from a study of T cells after yellow fever vaccination. Study observations and caveats: Weaker in magnitude, the secondary response showed a faster peak on day 5 versus 15. The presence of abundant clonotypes contaminating from the bulk population was possible in FACS-sorted repertoires.

UMIs were added to TCR cDNA along with a universal primer site when it was made by 5'RACE template switching. TCRdb re-derived calls from the 5' RACE reads in MiXCR, one entry per CDR3 protein. The repertoire has roughly 260,000 distinct CDR3 sequences, approximately 13% of them found once; the top ten carry roughly 0.5%. The specimen was CD4+ T cells sorted from PBMCs, collected 45 days after the yellow fever booster vaccination. This sequence originates from a man aged 25 to 40 who received the YFV17D yellow fever vaccine.

The CDR3 nucleotides are TGCGCCAGCAGCCCGGCTAGCGGCGATGAGCAGTTCTTC. It is translated as CASSPASGDEQFF. The rearrangement joins TRBV5-1 to TRBJ2-1, with TRBD2 matching over 7 bases. CDR3 length: 13 amino acids. Germline V CDR1 and CDR2: SGHRS, YFSETQ. Unmatched junction bases numbered 6, after V lost 4 bases and J lost 8 bases.